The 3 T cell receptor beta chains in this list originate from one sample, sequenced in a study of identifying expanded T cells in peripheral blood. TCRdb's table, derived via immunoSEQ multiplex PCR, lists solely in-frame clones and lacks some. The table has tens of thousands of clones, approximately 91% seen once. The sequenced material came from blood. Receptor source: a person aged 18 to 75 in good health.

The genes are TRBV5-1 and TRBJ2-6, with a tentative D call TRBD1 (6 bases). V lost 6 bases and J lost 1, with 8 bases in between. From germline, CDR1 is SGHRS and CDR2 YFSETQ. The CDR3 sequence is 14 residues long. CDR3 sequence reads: CASTTGSGANVLTF. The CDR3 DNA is TGCGCCAGCACCACAGGGTCTGGGGCCAACGTCCTGACTTTC.

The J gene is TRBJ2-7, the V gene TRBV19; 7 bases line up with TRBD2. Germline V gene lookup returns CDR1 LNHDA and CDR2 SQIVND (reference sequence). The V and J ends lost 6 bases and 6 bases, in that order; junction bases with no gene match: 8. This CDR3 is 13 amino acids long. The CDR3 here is CASSSREFSEQYF. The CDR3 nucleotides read TGTGCCAGTAGCTCGCGGGAGTTCTCCGAGCAGTACTTC.

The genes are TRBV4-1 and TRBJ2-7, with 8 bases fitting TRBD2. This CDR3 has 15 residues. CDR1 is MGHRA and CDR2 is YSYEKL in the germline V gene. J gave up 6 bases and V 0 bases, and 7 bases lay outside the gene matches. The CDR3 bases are TGCGCCAGCAGCCAAGACGGTTCGGGAGGGGGCGAGCAGTACTTC. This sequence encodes CASSQDGSGGGEQYF.